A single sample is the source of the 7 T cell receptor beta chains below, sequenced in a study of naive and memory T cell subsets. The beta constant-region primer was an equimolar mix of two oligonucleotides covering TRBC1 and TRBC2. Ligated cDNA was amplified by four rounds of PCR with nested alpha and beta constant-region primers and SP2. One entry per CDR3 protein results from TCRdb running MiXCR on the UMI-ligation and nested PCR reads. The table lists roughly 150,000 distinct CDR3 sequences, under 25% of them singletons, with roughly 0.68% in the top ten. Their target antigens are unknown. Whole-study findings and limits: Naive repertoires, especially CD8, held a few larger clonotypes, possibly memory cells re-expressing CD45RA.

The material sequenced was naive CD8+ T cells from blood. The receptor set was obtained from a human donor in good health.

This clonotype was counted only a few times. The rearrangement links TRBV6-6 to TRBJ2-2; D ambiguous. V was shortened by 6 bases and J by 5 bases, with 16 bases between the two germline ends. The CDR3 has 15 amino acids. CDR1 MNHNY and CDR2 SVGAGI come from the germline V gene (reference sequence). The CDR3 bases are TGTGCCAGCAGCCCCTACTCATCGGGTACCGGGGAGCTGTTTTTT. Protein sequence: CASSPYSSGTGELFF.

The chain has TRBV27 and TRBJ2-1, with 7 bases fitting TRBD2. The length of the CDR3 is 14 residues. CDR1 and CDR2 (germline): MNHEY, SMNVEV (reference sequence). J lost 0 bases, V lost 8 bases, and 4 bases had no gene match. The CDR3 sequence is CASAPGGSYNEQFF. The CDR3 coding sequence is TGTGCCAGCGCCCCGGGGGGCTCCTACAATGAGCAGTTCTTC.

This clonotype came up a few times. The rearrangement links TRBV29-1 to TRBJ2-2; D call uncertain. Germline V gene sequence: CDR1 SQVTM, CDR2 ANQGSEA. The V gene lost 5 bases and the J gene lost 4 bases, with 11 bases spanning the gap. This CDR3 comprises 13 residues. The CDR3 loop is CSVSSVTTGELFF. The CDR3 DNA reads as TGCAGCGTTAGTTCCGTTACCACCGGGGAGCTGTTTTTT.

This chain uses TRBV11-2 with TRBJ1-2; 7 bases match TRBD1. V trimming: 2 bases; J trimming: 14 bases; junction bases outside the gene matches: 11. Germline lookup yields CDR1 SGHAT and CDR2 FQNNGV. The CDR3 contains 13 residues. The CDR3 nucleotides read TGTGCCAGCAGCTTATCTCCGGGACAGCCCCAGACCTTC. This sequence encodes CASSLSPGQPQTF.

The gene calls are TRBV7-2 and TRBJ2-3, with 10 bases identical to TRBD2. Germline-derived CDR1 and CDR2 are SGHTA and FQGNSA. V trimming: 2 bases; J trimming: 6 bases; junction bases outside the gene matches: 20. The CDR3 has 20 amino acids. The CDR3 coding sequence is TGTGCCAGCAGCTTAACCCCCAATAGACTAGCGGGCGACCACATTGATACGCAGTATTTT. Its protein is CASSLTPNRLAGDHIDTQYF.

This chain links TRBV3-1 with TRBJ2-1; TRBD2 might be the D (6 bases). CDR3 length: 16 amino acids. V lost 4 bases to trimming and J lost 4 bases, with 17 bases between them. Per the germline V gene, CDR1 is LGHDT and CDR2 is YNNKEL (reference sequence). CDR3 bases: TGTGCCAGCAGCCTGGATTTCGGCGGGAATTACAATGAGCAGTTCTTC. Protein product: CASSLDFGGNYNEQFF.

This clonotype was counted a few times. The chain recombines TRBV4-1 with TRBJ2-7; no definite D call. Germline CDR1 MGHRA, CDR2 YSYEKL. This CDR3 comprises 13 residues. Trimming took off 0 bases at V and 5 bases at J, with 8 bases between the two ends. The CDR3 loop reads CASSQDLDDEQYF. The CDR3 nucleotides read TGCGCCAGCAGCCAAGATCTTGATGACGAGCAGTACTTC.